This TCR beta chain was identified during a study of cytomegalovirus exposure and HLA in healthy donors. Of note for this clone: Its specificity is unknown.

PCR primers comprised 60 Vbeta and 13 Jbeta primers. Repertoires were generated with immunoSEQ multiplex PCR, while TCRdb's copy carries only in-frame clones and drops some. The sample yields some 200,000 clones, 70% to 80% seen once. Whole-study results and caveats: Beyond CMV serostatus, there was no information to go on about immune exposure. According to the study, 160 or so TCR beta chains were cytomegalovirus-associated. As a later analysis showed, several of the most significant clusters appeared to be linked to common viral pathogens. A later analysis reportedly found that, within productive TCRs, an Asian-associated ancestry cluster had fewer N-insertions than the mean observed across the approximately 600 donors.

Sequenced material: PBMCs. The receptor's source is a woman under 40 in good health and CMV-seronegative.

The CDR3 region has the DNA TGTGCCAGCAGTGCAGAGGGACAGGGAGCTTTCTTT. Its translation is CASSAEGQGAFF. The chain uses TRBV2 and TRBJ1-1; TRBD1 matches 9 bases. Germline loops: CDR1 SNHLY, CDR2 FYNNEI. Trimming took 4 bases from V and 10 from J; bases not matched to a gene: 4. The CDR3 covers 12 residues.